Presented here are 8 T cell receptor beta chains from one specimen sequenced in a study of beta chain features in type 1 diabetes. Sequencing targeted expressed TCRB transcripts, as all isolated RNA had been reverse transcribed. This table comes from immunoSEQ multiplex PCR, and its TCRdb copy is limited to in-frame clones, with some not included. The data hold 400,000 to 450,000 clones, with about 15% observed a single time. The sample comprised naive CD4+ T cells from blood. The receptors were gathered from a man aged 25-45 years in good health.

The V call is TRBV7-2, the J call TRBJ2-1; 10 bases are shared with TRBD2. CDR1 and CDR2 (germline): SGHTA, FQGNSA. After removal of 10 bases from V and 10 bases from J, the junction contained 7 bases not matched to a gene. The CDR3 length is 12 residues. The CDR3 sequence is CATSGGASEQFF. The CDR3 nucleotides read TGTGCCACTAGCGGGGGAGCTTCGGAGCAGTTCTTC.

This clone was counted a few times. The rearrangement joins TRBV7-2 to TRBJ2-3, with D maybe TRBD2 (6 bases). The CDR3 has 14 residues. Trimming stripped 5 bases from V and 3 bases from J, with 12 bases between. Germline V gene lookup returns CDR1 SGHTA and CDR2 FQGNSA. CDR3 nucleotide sequence: TGTGCCAGCAGCCGGGACTCCTGGACAGATACGCAGTATTTT. Amino acid sequence: CASSRDSWTDTQYF.

This clone was seen repeatedly, ten times or more. The J gene is TRBJ2-1, the V gene TRBV4-3; maybe TRBD1 (5 bases). The CDR3 has 15 amino acids. Germline V gene lookup returns CDR1 LGHNA and CDR2 YSLEER. Trimming removed 1 base at V and 9 bases at J, with 16 bases between. CDR3 DNA: TGCGCCAGCAGCCAAGTAGGCGGCCTTCAGGGTGAGCAGTTCTTC. Protein product: CASSQVGGLQGEQFF.

The chain couples TRBV6-5 to TRBJ1-2; no clear D. Germline CDR1 MNHEY, CDR2 SVGAGI. The CDR3 loop spans 15 amino acids. V shed 8 bases and J shed 4 bases, with 20 bases lying between them. CDR3 protein: CASRTQAARPYGYTF. The CDR3 DNA sequence: TGTGCCAGCCGAACCCAGGCGGCTCGACCCTATGGCTACACCTTC.

This clone was counted only a few times. Other nucleotide sequences from this sample produce the same CDR3. This chain joins TRBV12-5 and TRBJ2-5; 7 bases align to TRBD1. V trimming: 1 base; J trimming: 2 bases; junction bases outside the gene matches: 4. CDR1 and CDR2 from the germline V gene are LGHNT and FRNRAP. The CDR3 runs to 15 residues. The CDR3 sequence: CASGLAGGSQETQYF. CDR3 bases: TGTGCTAGTGGTTTGGCAGGGGGTAGTCAAGAGACCCAGTACTTC.

The CDR3 is CASSQDRGRMEQYF. As DNA, the CDR3 is TGTGCCAGCAGCCAGGACAGGGGGCGTATGGAGCAGTACTTC. This chain links TRBV7-2 with TRBJ2-7, with TRBD1 matching over 11 bases. V shed 5 bases, J shed 7 bases, and the junction held 7 bases outside the gene matches. CDR3 length: 14 amino acids. Germline CDR1 reads SGHTA; CDR2 reads FQGNSA.

This clone was seen a handful of times. The rearrangement joins TRBV7-2 to TRBJ2-1, with TRBD1 matching 10 bases. Germline CDR1 is SGHTA and CDR2 is FQGNSA. This CDR3 has 15 residues. J lost 6 bases, V lost 5 bases, and 7 bases had no gene match. CDR3 bases: TGTGCCAGCAGCCCCGACAGGGGGCACGGCAATGAGCAGTTCTTC. This encodes CASSPDRGHGNEQFF. Supplemented by reference TRBV7-2 and TRBJ2-1, the full variable domain reads GAGVSQSPSNKVTEKGKDVELRCDPISGHTALYWYRQSLGQGLEFLIYFQGNSAPDKSGLPSDRFSAERTGGSVSTLTIQRTQQEDSAVYLCASSPDRGHGNEQFFGPGTRLTVL.

In this sample, this clone turned up a few times. The V and J genes are TRBV4-1 and TRBJ1-2; maybe TRBD1 (6 bases). Germline-derived CDR1 and CDR2 are MGHRA and YSYEKL. The CDR3 contains 14 residues. V was pared by 1 base and J by 3 bases, with 9 bases between. CDR3 nucleotides: TGCGCCAGCAGCCAAGCCCAGGGGCACTATGGCTACACCTTC. Translated: CASSQAQGHYGYTF.